These 18 T cell receptor beta chains came from one sample sequenced in a study of shared clonotypes between healthy human individuals. Using immunoSEQ multiplex PCR, the repertoire was profiled, and TCRdb retains in-frame clones only, with some absent. The data hold around 690,000 clones, with less than 95% observed a single time. The sequenced material came from memory CD8+ T cells from PBMCs. Subset described: CD45RO+ cells pooled with CCR7-negative TemRA cells. Every receptor here comes from a young man in good health. Some clones in this sample may be carry-over from other donors' samples.

This chain uses TRBV9 with TRBJ1-2, with D unresolved. The CDR3 is 15 residues long. Trimming cost V 3 bases and J 3 bases, with 15 bases left between them. Germline CDR1 reads SGDLS; CDR2 reads YYNGEE. For the CDR3, the DNA is TGTGCCAGCAGCGGTCCGACCGCGAATTACTATGGCTACACCTTC. Translation: CASSGPTANYYGYTF. The full variable domain, in which reference TRBV9 and TRBJ1-2 provide the parts outside the CDR3, is DSGVTQTPKHLITATGQRVTLRCSPRSGDLSVYWYQQSLDQGLQFLIQYYNGEERAKGNILERFSAQQFPDLHSELNLSSLELGDSALYFCASSGPTANYYGYTFGSGTRLTVV.

The chain uses TRBV7-8 and TRBJ2-3; TRBD2 agrees at 8 bases. This CDR3 spans 15 amino acids. CDR1 is SGHVS, CDR2 FQNEAQ, per germline. V shed 4 bases and J 2 bases; nucleotides not matched to a gene: 5. CDR3 in amino acids: CASSSGLALTDTQYF. In DNA form, the CDR3 reads TGTGCCAGCAGCTCTGGACTAGCCCTCACAGATACGCAGTATTTT.

V usage is TRBV10-3 and J usage is TRBJ1-2, with 7 bases lining up with TRBD1. This CDR3 contains 14 residues. Germline values: CDR1 ENHRY, CDR2 SYGVKD. The junction had 12 bases not matched to a gene; V was cut back by 4 bases and J by 10 bases. DNA for the CDR3: TGTGCCATCAGTGGCGACAGGGACTCCACTGACTACACCTTC. It translates to CAISGDRDSTDYTF.

V is TRBV5-1 and J is TRBJ2-7; D is perhaps TRBD2 (5 bases). The CDR3 has 16 residues. Trimming cost V 1 base and J 3 bases, with 17 bases left between them. CDR1 and CDR2 from the germline V gene are SGHRS and YFSETQ. The CDR3 sequence is CASSLIPTPSNYEQYF. CDR3 coding DNA: TGCGCCAGCAGCTTGATACCCACGCCTAGCAACTACGAGCAGTACTTC.

The CDR3 protein is CASRPRDRDYSPLHF. CDR3 bases: TGTGCCAGCAGACCCCGGGACAGGGATTATTCACCCCTCCACTTT. The V and J genes are TRBV27 and TRBJ1-6; 9 positions match TRBD1. The germline V gene has CDR1 MNHEY and CDR2 SMNVEV (reference sequence). V gave up 6 bases and J gave up 8 bases; unmatched junction bases: 8. This CDR3 has 15 amino acids.

The V call is TRBV28, the J call TRBJ1-1; D possibly corresponds to TRBD1 (6 bases). CDR1 is MDHEN and CDR2 is SYDVKM in the germline V gene. The CDR3 is made up of 14 amino acids. With 3 bases removed from V and 5 bases from J, the gap between germline ends came to 13 bases. Written as DNA, the CDR3 is TGTGCCAGCAGTTTCGGGGGGCGGAGAACTGAAGCTTTCTTT. As protein: CASSFGGRRTEAFF.

The genes are TRBV28 and TRBJ2-5, with D possibly matching TRBD2 (5 bases). Germline assignment: CDR1 MDHEN and CDR2 SYDVKM. The CDR3 loop spans 15 amino acids. With 5 bases removed from V and 5 bases from J, the gap between germline ends came to 18 bases. For the CDR3, the DNA is TGTGCCAGCAGTGCGGGTATTACAGTGCGGGAGACCCAGTACTTC. This translates into CASSAGITVRETQYF.

This clone was counted a few times. The chain recombines TRBV5-1 with TRBJ2-7; D possibly uses TRBD1 or TRBD2 (5 bases each). CDR1 and CDR2 (germline): SGHRS, YFSETQ. The CDR3 is 13 residues long. Between the trimmed V and J ends, which lost 1 base and 4 bases, there was a span of 9 bases. CDR3: CASSLTWGYEQYF. The CDR3 region has the DNA TGCGCCAGCAGCTTGACTTGGGGGTACGAGCAGTACTTC.

V is TRBV28 and J is TRBJ1-1; 9 bases map to TRBD1. Germline assignment: CDR1 MDHEN and CDR2 SYDVKM. Trimming took 3 bases from V and 7 from J; bases not matched to a gene: 3. This CDR3 spans 13 amino acids. The CDR3 sequence: CASSFGTGFEAFF. Here the CDR3 DNA reads TGTGCCAGCAGTTTTGGGACAGGGTTTGAAGCTTTCTTT.

The genes are TRBV4-1 and TRBJ2-5; D unclear. The CDR3 extends over 14 amino acids. Germline CDR1 MGHRA, CDR2 YSYEKL. V was trimmed by 4 bases and J by 0 bases, leaving 9 bases between them. The CDR3 DNA reads as TGCGCCAGCAGCCGCTGGACGTACCAAGAGACCCAGTACTTC. Amino acid sequence: CASSRWTYQETQYF.

The genes are TRBV21-1 and TRBJ2-7. TRBV21-1 is a documented pseudogene. This CDR3 is built from 15 residues. CDR3 residues: CASSLKRRGDYEQYF. DNA of the CDR3: TGTGCCAGCAGCCTCAAGAGGAGGGGGGACTACGAGCAGTACTTC.

The chain combines TRBV7-9 with TRBJ1-3, with D perhaps TRBD1 (6 bases). Germline CDR1 reads SEHNR; CDR2 reads FQNEAQ (reference sequence). The V gene lost 5 bases and the J gene lost 1 base, with 15 bases spanning the gap. The CDR3 runs 16 residues. The CDR3 spells CASSTRTAGSGNTIYF. The CDR3 coding sequence is TGTGCCAGCAGCACCAGGACAGCAGGGTCTGGAAACACCATATATTTT. The complete variable domain, with remaining parts taken from reference TRBV7-9 and TRBJ1-3, reads DTGVSQNPRHKITKRGQNVTFRCDPISEHNRLYWYRQTLGQGPEFLTYFQNEAQLEKSRLLSDRFSAERPKGSFSTLEIQRTEQGDSAMYLCASSTRTAGSGNTIYFGEGSWLTVV.

This clone was recorded only once. This sequence joins TRBV4-2 and TRBJ1-2; D gene uncertain. This CDR3 is built from 16 residues. The ends were cut back, 4 bases at V and 8 bases at J, with 23 bases in the middle. Germline CDR1 reads LGHNA; CDR2 reads YNFKEQ. The DNA of the CDR3 is TGTGCCAGCAGCCGCAACTCTCAGAGCCCTATGTGGGGCTACACCTTC. Protein sequence: CASSRNSQSPMWGYTF.

The chain has TRBV5-4 and TRBJ1-2; a weak D match, TRBD1 (6 bases). This CDR3 has 15 amino acids. V was trimmed by 4 bases and J by 4 bases, leaving 17 bases between them. Germline V gene lookup returns CDR1 SGHNT and CDR2 YYREEE (reference sequence). CDR3 amino acids: CASSVPKGDRYGYTF. In DNA, the CDR3 is TGTGCCAGCAGCGTTCCCAAGGGGGACCGCTATGGCTACACCTTC.

The chain uses TRBV6-5 and TRBJ2-1; the match to TRBD2 covers 7 bases. The ends lost 2 bases at V and 6 bases at J; junction bases unmatched: 1. This CDR3 has 13 amino acids. The germline gives CDR1 MNHEY, CDR2 SVGAGI. The CDR3 is CASSYPSGNEQFF. The DNA for the CDR3 is TGTGCCAGCAGTTACCCTAGCGGCAATGAGCAGTTCTTC.

This clone has more than one count but fewer than ten. The rearrangement links TRBV29-1 to TRBJ2-1; TRBD2 is a possible D gene (5 bases). With 7 bases removed from V and 8 bases from J, the gap between germline ends came to 12 bases. CDR3 length: 11 residues. Germline values: CDR1 SQVTM, CDR2 ANQGSEA. The chain's CDR3 is CSAAGVDEQFF. The DNA for the CDR3 is TGCAGCGCGGCCGGGGTTGATGAGCAGTTCTTC.

This chain links TRBV29-1 with TRBJ2-1, with D possibly being TRBD2 (6 bases). V lost 7 bases and J lost 0, with 16 bases in between. Per the germline V gene, CDR1 is SQVTM and CDR2 is ANQGSEA. CDR3 size: 15 residues. Here the CDR3 DNA reads TGCAGCGCGGGGGTCCAGGGCGACTCCTACAATGAGCAGTTCTTC. It specifies CSAGVQGDSYNEQFF.

The chain combines TRBV11-2 with TRBJ1-1; TRBD1 might be the D (5 bases). CDR1 is SGHAT and CDR2 is FQNNGV in the germline V gene. V was pared by 4 bases and J by 2 bases, with 14 bases between. The CDR3 consists of 15 residues. CDR3: CASSSGHTGNTEAFF. The CDR3 nucleotides are TGTGCCAGCAGCTCGGGCCACACAGGAAACACTGAAGCTTTCTTT.